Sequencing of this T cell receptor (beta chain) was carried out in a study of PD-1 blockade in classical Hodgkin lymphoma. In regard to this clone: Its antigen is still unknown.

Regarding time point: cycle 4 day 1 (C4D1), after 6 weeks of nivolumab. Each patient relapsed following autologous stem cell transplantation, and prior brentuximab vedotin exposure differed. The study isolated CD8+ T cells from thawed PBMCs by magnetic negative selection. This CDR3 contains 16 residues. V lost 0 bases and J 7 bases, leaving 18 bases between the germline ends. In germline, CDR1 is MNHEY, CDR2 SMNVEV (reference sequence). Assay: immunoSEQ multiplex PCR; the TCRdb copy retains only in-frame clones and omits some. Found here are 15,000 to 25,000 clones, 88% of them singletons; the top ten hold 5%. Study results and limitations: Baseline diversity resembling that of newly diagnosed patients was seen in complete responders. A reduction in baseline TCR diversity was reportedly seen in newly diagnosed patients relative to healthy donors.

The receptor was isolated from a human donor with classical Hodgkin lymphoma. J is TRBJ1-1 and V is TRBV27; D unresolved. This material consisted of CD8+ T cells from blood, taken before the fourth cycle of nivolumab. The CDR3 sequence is CASSLSIGRIEDEAFF. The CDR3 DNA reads TGTGCCAGCAGTTTATCGATAGGCAGGATCGAGGATGAAGCTTTCTTT.